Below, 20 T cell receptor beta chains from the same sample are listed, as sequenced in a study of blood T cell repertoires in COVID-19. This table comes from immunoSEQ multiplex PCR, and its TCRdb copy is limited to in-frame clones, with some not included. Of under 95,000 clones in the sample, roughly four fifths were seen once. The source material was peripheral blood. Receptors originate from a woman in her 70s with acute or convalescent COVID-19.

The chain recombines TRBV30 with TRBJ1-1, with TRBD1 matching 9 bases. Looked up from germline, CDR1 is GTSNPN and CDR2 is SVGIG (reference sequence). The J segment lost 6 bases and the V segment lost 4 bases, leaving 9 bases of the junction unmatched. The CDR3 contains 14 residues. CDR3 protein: CAWNPDRGIAEAFF. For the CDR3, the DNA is TGTGCCTGGAATCCGGACAGGGGCATCGCTGAAGCTTTCTTT.

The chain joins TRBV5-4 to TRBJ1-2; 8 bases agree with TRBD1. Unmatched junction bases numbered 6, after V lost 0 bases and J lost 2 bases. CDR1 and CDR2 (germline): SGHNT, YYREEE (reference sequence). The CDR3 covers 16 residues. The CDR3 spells CASSLGGTGKNYGYTF. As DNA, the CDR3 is TGTGCCAGCAGCTTGGGGGGGACAGGCAAAAACTATGGCTACACCTTC.

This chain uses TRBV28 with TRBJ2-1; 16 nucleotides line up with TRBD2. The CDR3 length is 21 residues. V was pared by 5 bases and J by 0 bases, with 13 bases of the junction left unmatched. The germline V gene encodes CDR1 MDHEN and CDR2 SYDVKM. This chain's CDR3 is CASSLDYPGLAGGSSYNEQFF. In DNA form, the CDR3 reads TGTGCCAGCAGTCTAGACTACCCGGGACTAGCGGGGGGGAGCTCCTACAATGAGCAGTTCTTC.

In DNA, the CDR3 is TGCAGCGTTGAAGAGAGGGACCCCAAGGGGGAACTGTTTTTT. This codes for CSVEERDPKGELFF. This chain joins TRBV29-1 and TRBJ1-4; D might be TRBD1 (6 bases). The CDR3 runs to 14 residues. V lost 0 bases, J lost 12 bases, and 17 bases lay in between. CDR1 and CDR2 from the germline V gene are SQVTM and ANQGSEA.

The CDR3 bases are TGCGCCAGCAGCCCCCTTTCCCCAACCCCAGACACTGAAGCTTTCTTT. Its protein is CASSPLSPTPDTEAFF. The chain carries TRBV5-1 and TRBJ1-1, with D unclear. The V end was cut by 4 bases, the J end by 3 bases, with 19 bases between. The CDR3 has 16 amino acids. Germline V gives CDR1 SGHRS, CDR2 YFSETQ.

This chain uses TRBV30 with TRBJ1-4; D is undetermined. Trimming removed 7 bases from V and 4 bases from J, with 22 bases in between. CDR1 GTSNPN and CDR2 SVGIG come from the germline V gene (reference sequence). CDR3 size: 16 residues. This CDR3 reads CALEVFLTGVNEKLFF. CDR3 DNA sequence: TGTGCCTTGGAGGTTTTCCTGACGGGTGTTAATGAAAAACTGTTTTTT.

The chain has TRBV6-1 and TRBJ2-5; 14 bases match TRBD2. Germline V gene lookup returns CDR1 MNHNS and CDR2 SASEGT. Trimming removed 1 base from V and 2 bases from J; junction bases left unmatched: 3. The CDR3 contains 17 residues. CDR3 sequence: CASSEGTSGGFQETQYF. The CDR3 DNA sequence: TGTGCCAGCAGTGAAGGGACTAGCGGGGGGTTTCAAGAGACCCAGTACTTC.

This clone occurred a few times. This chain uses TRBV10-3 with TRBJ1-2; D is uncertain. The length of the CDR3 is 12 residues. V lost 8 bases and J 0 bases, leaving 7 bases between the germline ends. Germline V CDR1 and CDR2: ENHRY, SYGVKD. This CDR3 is CAIGETNYGYTF. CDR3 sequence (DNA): TGTGCCATCGGAGAGACTAACTATGGCTACACCTTC.

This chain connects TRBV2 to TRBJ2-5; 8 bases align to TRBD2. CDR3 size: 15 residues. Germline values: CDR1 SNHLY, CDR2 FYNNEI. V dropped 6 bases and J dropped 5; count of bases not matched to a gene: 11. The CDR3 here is CASRSSGEPYETQYF. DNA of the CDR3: TGTGCCAGCAGAAGTAGCGGGGAGCCATATGAGACCCAGTACTTC.

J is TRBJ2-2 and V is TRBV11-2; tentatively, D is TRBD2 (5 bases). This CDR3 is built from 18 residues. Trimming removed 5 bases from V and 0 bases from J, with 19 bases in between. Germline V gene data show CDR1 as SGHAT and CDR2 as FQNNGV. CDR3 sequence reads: CASSPGRRLASNTGELFF. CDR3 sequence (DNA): TGTGCCAGCAGCCCCGGTCGACGGCTAGCCTCGAACACCGGGGAGCTGTTTTTT. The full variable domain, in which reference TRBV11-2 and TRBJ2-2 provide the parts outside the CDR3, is EAGVAQSPRYKIIEKRQSVAFWCNPISGHATLYWYQQILGQGPKLLIQFQNNGVVDDSQLPKDRFSAERLKGVDSTLKIQPAKLEDSAVYLCASSPGRRLASNTGELFFGEGSRLTVL.

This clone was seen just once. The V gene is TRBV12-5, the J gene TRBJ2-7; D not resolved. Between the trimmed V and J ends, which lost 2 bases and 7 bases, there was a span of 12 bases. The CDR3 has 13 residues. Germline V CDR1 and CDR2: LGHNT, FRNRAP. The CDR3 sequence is CASGLSDLTEQYF. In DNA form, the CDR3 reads TGTGCTAGTGGTTTGTCCGATCTGACAGAGCAGTACTTC.

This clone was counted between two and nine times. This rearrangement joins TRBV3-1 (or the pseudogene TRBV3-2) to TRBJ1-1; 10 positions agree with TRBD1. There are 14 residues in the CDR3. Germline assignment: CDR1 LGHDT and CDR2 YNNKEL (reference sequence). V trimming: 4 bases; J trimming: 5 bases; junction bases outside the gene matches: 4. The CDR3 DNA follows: TGTGCCAGCAGCCGGACAGGGGGTGCTACTGAAGCTTTCTTT. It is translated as CASSRTGGATEAFF.

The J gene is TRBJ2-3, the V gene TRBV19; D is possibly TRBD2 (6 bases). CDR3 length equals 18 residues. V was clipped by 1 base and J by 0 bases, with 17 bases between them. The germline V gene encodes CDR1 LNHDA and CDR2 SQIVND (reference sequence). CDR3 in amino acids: CASSIVGLARSSTDTQYF. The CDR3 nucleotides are TGTGCCAGTAGTATAGTGGGGCTAGCGCGGTCTAGCACAGATACGCAGTATTTT.

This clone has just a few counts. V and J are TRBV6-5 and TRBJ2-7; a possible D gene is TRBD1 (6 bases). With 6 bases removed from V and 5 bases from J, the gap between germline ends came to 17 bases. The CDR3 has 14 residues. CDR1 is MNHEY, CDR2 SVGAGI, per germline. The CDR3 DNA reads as TGTGCCAGCAGACCCAACTCACAGGGCGACGAGCAGTACTTC. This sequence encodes CASRPNSQGDEQYF.

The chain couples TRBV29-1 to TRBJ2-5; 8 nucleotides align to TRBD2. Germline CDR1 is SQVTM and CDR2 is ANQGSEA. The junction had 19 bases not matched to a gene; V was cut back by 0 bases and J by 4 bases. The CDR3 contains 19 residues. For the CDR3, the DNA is TGCAGCGTTGAAGATACCCGAGGGGCGGGACTAGGCTTTAGAGAGACCCAGTACTTC. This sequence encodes CSVEDTRGAGLGFRETQYF. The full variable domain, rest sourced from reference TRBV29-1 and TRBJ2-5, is SAVISQKPSRDICQRGTSLTIQCQVDSQVTMMFWYRQQPGQSLTLIATANQGSEATYESGFVIDKFPISRPNLTFSTLTVSNMSPEDSSIYLCSVEDTRGAGLGFRETQYFGPGTRLLVL.

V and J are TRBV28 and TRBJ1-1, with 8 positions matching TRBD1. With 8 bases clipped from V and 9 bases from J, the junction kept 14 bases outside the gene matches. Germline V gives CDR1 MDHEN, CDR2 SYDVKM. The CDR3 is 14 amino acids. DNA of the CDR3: TGTGCCAGCCTTCAGGGGGCGCGTCCCTCTAAAGCTTTCTTT. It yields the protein CASLQGARPSKAFF. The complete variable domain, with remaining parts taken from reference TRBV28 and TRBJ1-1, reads DVKVTQSSRYLVKRTGEKVFLECVQDMDHENMFWYRQDPGLGLRLIYFSYDVKMKEKGDIPEGYSVSREKKERFSLILESASTNQTSMYLCASLQGARPSKAFFGQGTRLTVV.

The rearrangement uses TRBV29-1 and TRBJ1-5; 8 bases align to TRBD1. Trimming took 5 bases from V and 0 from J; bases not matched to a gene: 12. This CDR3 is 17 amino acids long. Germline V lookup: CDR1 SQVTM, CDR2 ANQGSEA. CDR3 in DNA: TGCAGCGTTACGACAGGGGCTGGTACTTTTAGCAATCAGCCCCAGCATTTT. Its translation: CSVTTGAGTFSNQPQHF.

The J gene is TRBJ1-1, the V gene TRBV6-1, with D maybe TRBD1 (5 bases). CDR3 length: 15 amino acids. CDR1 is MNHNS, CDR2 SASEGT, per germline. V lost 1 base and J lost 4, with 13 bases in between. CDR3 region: CASSEGAGRGTEAFF. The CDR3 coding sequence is TGTGCCAGCAGTGAAGGGGCAGGGCGGGGCACTGAAGCTTTCTTT.

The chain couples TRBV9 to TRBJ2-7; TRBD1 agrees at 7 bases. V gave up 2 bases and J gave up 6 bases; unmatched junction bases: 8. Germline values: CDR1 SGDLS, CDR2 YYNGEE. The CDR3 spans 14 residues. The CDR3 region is CASSVLGQPVEQYF. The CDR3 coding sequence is TGTGCCAGCAGCGTCTTGGGACAGCCGGTCGAGCAGTACTTC.

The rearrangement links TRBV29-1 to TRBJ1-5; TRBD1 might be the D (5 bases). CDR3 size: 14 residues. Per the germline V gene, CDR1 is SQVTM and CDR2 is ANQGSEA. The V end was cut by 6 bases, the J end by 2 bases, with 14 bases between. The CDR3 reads CSVSPGGGNQPQHF. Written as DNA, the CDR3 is TGCAGCGTCTCACCGGGGGGTGGCAATCAGCCCCAGCATTTT.